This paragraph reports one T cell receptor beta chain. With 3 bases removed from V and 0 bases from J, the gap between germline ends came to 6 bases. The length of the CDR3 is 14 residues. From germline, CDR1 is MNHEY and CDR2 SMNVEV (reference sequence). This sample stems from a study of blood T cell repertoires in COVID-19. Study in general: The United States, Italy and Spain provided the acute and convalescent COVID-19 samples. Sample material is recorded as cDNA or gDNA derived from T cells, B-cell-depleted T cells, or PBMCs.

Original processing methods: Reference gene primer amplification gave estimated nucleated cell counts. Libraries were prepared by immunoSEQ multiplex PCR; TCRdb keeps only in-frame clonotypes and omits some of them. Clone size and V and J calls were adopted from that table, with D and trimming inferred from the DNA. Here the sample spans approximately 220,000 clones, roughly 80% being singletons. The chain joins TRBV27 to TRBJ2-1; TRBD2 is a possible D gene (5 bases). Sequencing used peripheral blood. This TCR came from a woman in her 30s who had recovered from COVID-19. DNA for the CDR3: TGTGCCAGCAGTTTCCGGGACTCCTACAATGAGCAGTTCTTC. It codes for CASSFRDSYNEQFF.